Following are 12 T cell receptor beta chains from one sample sequenced in a study of vaccination and CD4 T cells after COVID-19. The assay that was used to sequence DNA from cultured CD4+ T cells was the Oncomine TCR Beta short-read assay. A single record per CDR3 protein comes from TCRdb applying MiXCR to the PCR reads. The repertoire includes more than 15,000 distinct CDR3 sequences, 50% to 65% of them detected once, and roughly 12% sits in the top ten. Antigens for these TCRs are unknown. Treatment specified: roughly ten-day PBMC culture with coronavirus spike peptide pools or control peptides (ViraFEST assay). The specimen sequenced was CD4+ T cells from blood, cultured in vitro. The receptors here all came from a human donor who had recovered from COVID-19.

The chain recombines TRBV6-1 with TRBJ2-1; the D is unclear. V was cut by 7 bases and J by 1 base, with 17 bases left in between. CDR1 and CDR2 (germline): MNHNS, SASEGT. This CDR3 is built from 16 residues. The CDR3 is CASNIRTANSYNEQFF. DNA of the CDR3: TGTGCCAGCAATATCCGGACGGCCAATTCCTACAATGAGCAGTTCTTC.

The chain is built from TRBV11-2 and TRBJ2-5; 12 bases map to TRBD2. The germline V gene has CDR1 SGHAT and CDR2 FQNNGV. The CDR3 is 15 amino acids. V shed 5 bases and J 1 base; nucleotides not matched to a gene: 2. The CDR3 protein is CASSPSGGGQETQYF. DNA of the CDR3: TGTGCCAGCAGCCCTAGCGGGGGGGGCCAAGAGACCCAGTACTTC.

This clonotype has a handful of counts. This CDR3 reads CSVERGTDTQYF. In DNA, the CDR3 is TGCAGTGTCGAGCGGGGGACAGATACGCAGTATTTT. The V call is TRBV20-1, the J call TRBJ2-3; the match to TRBD2 covers 8 bases. CDR3 length equals 12 residues. Germline lookup yields CDR1 DFQATT and CDR2 SNEGSKA (reference sequence). V shed 7 bases, J shed 3 bases, and the junction held 3 bases outside the gene matches.

This clonotype came up a few times. The gene calls are TRBV20-1 and TRBJ1-2; perhaps TRBD1 as D (5 bases). This CDR3 has 16 residues. CDR1 and CDR2 from the germline V gene are DFQATT and SNEGSKA (reference sequence). Trimming removed 3 bases from V and 3 bases from J, with 20 bases in between. The CDR3 sequence: CSASPNFLRDDYGYTF. The CDR3 DNA reads TGCAGTGCTAGCCCCAATTTCCTCAGGGACGACTATGGCTACACCTTC.

The chain recombines TRBV20-1 with TRBJ1-4; TRBD1 matches 7 bases. CDR1 and CDR2 (germline): DFQATT, SNEGSKA (reference sequence). The ends lost 6 bases at V and 6 bases at J; junction bases unmatched: 16. This CDR3 is built from 16 residues. For the CDR3, the DNA is TGCAGTGCCGGCTCTAGGCAGGGGGTACGTTATGAAAAACTGTTTTTT. This gives the protein CSAGSRQGVRYEKLFF.

The rearrangement joins TRBV6-1 to TRBJ2-7, with 7 bases identical to TRBD1. The CDR3 length is 15 residues. With 4 bases clipped from V and 3 bases from J, the junction kept 9 bases outside the gene matches. CDR1 and CDR2 (germline): MNHNS, SASEGT. The CDR3 is CASSGPGTAHYEQYF. CDR3 in DNA: TGTGCCAGCAGTGGACCCGGGACAGCACACTACGAGCAGTACTTC.

The rearrangement uses TRBV7-2 and TRBJ1-6; 7 nucleotides match TRBD1. The CDR3 is 13 amino acids. The germline gives CDR1 SGHTA, CDR2 FQGNSA. The ends lost 6 bases at V and 7 bases at J; junction bases unmatched: 3. CDR3: CASRGQTNSPLHF. The DNA of the CDR3 is TGTGCCAGCAGGGGACAGACAAATTCACCCCTCCACTTT.

There are a few counts of this clonotype. The chain couples TRBV6-1 to TRBJ2-5, with 10 bases matching TRBD2. The CDR3 is made up of 14 amino acids. From germline, CDR1 is MNHNS and CDR2 SASEGT. Trimming removed 6 bases from V and 5 bases from J; junction bases left unmatched: 6. Here the CDR3 reads CASSRLAGAETQYF. Written as DNA, the CDR3 is TGTGCCAGCAGCCGTCTAGCGGGAGCGGAGACCCAGTACTTC.

The rearrangement links TRBV27 to TRBJ2-1; 9 bases line up with TRBD2. V was clipped by 6 bases and J by 2 bases; unmatched bases: 11. Germline CDR1 MNHEY, CDR2 SMNVEV (reference sequence). The CDR3 is made up of 17 amino acids. CDR3 DNA: TGTGCCAGCAGCCTAGGCGGGGGGGCGCGTACCTACAATGAGCAGTTCTTC. Translation: CASSLGGGARTYNEQFF.

V usage is TRBV19 and J usage is TRBJ1-2; 9 bases align to TRBD1. The CDR3 is made up of 16 amino acids. The V segment lost 5 bases and the J segment 6 bases; nucleotides outside the gene matches: 13. CDR1 LNHDA and CDR2 SQIVND come from the germline V gene (reference sequence). The CDR3 here is CASSPLDRGNWDGYTF. The CDR3 DNA is TGTGCCAGTAGTCCCTTAGACAGGGGGAATTGGGATGGCTACACCTTC.

The rearrangement joins TRBV6-5 to TRBJ1-2; D might be TRBD1 (5 bases). The CDR3 loop spans 12 amino acids. CDR1 MNHEY and CDR2 SVGAGI come from the germline V gene. V was cut by 2 bases and J by 8 bases, with 9 bases left in between. CDR3 in amino acids: CASSYQGSGYTF. Here the CDR3 DNA reads TGTGCCAGCAGTTACCAGGGTTCGGGCTACACCTTC.

Here the CDR3 reads CASSLASSGTHEQYF. Written as DNA, the CDR3 is TGCGCCAGCAGCTTGGCGTCTAGCGGGACCCACGAGCAGTACTTC. The chain is built from TRBV5-1 and TRBJ2-7; 9 bases are shared with TRBD2. CDR1 and CDR2 (germline): SGHRS, YFSETQ. With 0 bases clipped from V and 5 bases from J, the junction kept 6 bases outside the gene matches. The CDR3 spans 15 residues.